What follows is one TCR beta chain and its context. Its antigen is currently unknown. The data were obtained in a study of cytomegalovirus exposure and HLA in healthy donors. Regarding the study as a whole: Among TCR beta chains, those listed as cytomegalovirus-associated numbered around 160.

Clones were sequenced by immunoSEQ multiplex PCR, and TCRdb holds only the in-frame ones, with some missing. Found here are fewer than 350,000 clones, approximately 90% of them singletons; the top ten hold around 0.9%. Material for sequencing was PBMCs. This TCR came from a woman aged 18-29 years in good health and CMV-seronegative.

The CDR3 DNA reads as TGTGCCAGCACTAGCGCACCCACAGATACGCAGTATTTT. Protein sequence: CASTSAPTDTQYF. This chain links TRBV9 with TRBJ2-3; a weak D match, TRBD2 (6 bases). V dropped 6 bases and J dropped 2 bases, with 10 bases sitting between them. Germline-derived CDR1 and CDR2 are SGDLS and YYNGEE. This CDR3 is built from 13 residues.